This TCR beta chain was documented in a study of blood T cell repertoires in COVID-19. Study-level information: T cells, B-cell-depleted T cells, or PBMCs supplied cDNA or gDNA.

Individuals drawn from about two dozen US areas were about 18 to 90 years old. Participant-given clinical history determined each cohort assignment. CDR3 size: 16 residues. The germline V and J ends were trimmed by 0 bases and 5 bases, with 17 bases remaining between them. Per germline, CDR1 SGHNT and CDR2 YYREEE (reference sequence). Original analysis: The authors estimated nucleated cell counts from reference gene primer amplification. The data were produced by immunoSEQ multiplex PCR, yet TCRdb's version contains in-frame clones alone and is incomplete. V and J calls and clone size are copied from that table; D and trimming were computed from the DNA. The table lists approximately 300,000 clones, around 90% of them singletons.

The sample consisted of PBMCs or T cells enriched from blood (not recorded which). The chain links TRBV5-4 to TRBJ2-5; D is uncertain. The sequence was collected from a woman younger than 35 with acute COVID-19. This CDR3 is CASSLGRGDESETQYF. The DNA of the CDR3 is TGTGCCAGCAGCTTGGGAAGAGGAGACGAGTCGGAGACCCAGTACTTC.